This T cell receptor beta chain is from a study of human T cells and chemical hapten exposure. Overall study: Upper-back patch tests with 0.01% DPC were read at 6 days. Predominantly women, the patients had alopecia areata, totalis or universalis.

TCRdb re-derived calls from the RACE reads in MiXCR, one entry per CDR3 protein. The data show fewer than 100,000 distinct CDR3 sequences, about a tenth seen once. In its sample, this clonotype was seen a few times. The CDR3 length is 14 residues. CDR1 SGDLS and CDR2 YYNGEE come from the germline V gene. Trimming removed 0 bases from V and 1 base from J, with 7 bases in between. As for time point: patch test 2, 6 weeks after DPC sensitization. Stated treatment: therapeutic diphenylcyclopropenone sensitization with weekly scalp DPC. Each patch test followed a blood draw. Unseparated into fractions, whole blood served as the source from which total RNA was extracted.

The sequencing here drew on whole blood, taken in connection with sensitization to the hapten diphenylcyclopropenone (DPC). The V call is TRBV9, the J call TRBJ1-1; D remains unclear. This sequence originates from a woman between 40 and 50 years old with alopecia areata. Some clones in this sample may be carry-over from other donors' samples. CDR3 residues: CASSVEAQNTEAFF. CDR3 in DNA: TGTGCCAGCAGCGTAGAAGCCCAGAACACTGAAGCTTTCTTT.